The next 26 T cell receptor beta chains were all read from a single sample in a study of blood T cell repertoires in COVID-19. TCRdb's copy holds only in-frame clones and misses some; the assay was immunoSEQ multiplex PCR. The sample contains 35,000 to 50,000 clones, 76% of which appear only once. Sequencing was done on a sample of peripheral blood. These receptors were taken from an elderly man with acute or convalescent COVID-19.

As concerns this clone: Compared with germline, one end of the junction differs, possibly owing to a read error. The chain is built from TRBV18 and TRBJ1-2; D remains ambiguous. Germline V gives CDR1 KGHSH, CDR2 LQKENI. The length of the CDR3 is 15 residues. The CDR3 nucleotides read TGTGCCAGCCCACCACCGATTCAAAGGGAGGGTGGCTACACCTTC. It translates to CASPPPIQREGGYTF.

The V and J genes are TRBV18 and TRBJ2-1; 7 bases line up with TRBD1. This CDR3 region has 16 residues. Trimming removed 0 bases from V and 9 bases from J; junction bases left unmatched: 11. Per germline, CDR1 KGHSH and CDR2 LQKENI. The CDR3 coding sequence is TGTGCCAGCTCACCACCTGGGACAGAGGGAGAGGCTGAGCAGTTCTTC. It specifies CASSPPGTEGEAEQFF.

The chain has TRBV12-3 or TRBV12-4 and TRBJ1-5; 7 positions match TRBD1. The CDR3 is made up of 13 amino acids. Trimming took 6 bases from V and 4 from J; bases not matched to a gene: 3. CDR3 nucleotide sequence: TGTGCCAGCAGCTGGGACAGAAATCAGCCCCAGCATTTT. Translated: CASSWDRNQPQHF.

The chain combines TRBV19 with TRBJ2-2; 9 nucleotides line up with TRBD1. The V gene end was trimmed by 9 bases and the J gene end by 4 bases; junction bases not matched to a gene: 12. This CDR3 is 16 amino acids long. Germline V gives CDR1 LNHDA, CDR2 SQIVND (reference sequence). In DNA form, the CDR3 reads TGTGCCAGCCGAGCCAGGACAGGGGCGGCCACCGGGGAGCTGTTTTTT. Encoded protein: CASRARTGAATGELFF.

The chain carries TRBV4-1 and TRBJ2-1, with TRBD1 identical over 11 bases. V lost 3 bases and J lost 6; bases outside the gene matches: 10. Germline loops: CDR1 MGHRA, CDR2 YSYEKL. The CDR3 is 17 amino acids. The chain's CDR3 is CASSQYGGGTGGNEQFF. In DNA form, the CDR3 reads TGCGCCAGCAGCCAGTACGGTGGGGGGACAGGGGGCAATGAGCAGTTCTTC.

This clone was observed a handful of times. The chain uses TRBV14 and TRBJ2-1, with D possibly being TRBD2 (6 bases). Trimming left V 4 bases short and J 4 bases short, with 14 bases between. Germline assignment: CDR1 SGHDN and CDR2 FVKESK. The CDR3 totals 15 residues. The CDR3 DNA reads TGTGCCAGCAGCCCCCTTGCGGGACTGTACAATGAGCAGTTCTTC. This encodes CASSPLAGLYNEQFF.

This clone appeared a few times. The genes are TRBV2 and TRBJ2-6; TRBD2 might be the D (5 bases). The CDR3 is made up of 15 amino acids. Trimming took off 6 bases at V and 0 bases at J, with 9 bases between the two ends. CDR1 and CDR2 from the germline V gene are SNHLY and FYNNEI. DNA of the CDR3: TGTGCCAGCAGCCGGGATAACTCTGGGGCCAACGTCCTGACTTTC. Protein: CASSRDNSGANVLTF. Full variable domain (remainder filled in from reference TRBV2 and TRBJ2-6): EPEVTQTPSHQVTQMGQEVILRCVPISNHLYFYWYRQILGQKVEFLVSFYNNEISEKSEIFDDQFSVERPDGSNFTLKIRSTKLEDSAMYFCASSRDNSGANVLTFGAGSRLTVL.

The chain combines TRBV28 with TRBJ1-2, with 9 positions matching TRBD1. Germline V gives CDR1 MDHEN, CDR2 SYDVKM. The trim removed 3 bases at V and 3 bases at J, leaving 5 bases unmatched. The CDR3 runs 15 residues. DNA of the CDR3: TGTGCCAGCAGTTTGGGACAGGGAGGGGACTATGGCTACACCTTC. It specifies CASSLGQGGDYGYTF.

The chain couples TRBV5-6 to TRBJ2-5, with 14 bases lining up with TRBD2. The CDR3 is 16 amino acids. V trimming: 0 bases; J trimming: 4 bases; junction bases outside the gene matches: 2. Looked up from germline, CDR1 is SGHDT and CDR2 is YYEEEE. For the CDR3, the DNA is TGTGCCAGCAGCTTGGGGACTAGCGGGGGGAGAGAGACCCAGTACTTC. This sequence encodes CASSLGTSGGRETQYF.

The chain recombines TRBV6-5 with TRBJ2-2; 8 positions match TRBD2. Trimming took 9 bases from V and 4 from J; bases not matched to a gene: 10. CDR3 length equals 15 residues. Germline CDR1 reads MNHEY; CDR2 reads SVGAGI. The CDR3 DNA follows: TGTGCCAGTCGCCGGGGGGGGGCCGTCACCGGGGAGCTGTTTTTT. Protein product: CASRRGGAVTGELFF.

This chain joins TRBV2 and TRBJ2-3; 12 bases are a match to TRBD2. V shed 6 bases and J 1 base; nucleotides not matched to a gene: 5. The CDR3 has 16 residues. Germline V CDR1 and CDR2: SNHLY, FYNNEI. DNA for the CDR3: TGTGCCAGCAGCCTCGGACTAGCGGGGCGCACAGATACGCAGTATTTT. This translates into CASSLGLAGRTDTQYF. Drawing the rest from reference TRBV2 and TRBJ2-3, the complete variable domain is EPEVTQTPSHQVTQMGQEVILRCVPISNHLYFYWYRQILGQKVEFLVSFYNNEISEKSEIFDDQFSVERPDGSNFTLKIRSTKLEDSAMYFCASSLGLAGRTDTQYFGPGTRLTVL.

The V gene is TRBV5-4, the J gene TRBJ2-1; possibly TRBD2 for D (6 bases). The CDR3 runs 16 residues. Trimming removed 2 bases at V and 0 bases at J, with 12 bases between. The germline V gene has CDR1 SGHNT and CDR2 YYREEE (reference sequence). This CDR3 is CASSFNGGTSYNEQFF. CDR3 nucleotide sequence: TGTGCCAGCAGCTTTAACGGCGGGACCTCCTACAATGAGCAGTTCTTC.

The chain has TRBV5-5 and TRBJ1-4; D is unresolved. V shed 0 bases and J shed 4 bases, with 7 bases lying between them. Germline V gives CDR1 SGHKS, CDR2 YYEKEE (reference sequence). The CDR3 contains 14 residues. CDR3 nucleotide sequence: TGTGCCAGCAGCTTGGACGTCGGTAATGAAAAACTGTTTTTT. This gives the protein CASSLDVGNEKLFF.

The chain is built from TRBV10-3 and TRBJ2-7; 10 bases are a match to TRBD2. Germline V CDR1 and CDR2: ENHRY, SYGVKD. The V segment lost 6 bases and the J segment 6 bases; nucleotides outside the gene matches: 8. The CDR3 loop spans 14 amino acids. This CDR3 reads CAIRTSSGSAEQYF. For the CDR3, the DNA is TGTGCCATCAGAACTTCTAGCGGGAGCGCCGAGCAGTACTTC.

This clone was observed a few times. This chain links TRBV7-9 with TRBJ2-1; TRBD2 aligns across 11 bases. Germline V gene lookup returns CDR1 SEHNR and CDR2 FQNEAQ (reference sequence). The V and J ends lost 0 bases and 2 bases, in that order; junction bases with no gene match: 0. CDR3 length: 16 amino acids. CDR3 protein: CASSLASGGAYNEQFF. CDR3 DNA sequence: TGTGCCAGCAGCTTAGCTAGCGGGGGGGCCTACAATGAGCAGTTCTTC.

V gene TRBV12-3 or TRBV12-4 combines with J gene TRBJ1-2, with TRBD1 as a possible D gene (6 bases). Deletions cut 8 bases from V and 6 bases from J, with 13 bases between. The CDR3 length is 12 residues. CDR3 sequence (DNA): TGTGCCAGCCGTTGGGGGCGGGATGGCTACACCTTC. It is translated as CASRWGRDGYTF.

In nucleotides, the CDR3 is TGCGCCAGCAGCCAAGGCGCAGGCAATAACTATGGCTACACCTTC. Encoded protein: CASSQGAGNNYGYTF. J is TRBJ1-2 and V is TRBV4-1; D call uncertain. The CDR3 has 15 amino acids. V dropped 1 base and J dropped 1 base, with 10 bases sitting between them. The germline CDR1 and CDR2 sequences are MGHRA and YSYEKL.

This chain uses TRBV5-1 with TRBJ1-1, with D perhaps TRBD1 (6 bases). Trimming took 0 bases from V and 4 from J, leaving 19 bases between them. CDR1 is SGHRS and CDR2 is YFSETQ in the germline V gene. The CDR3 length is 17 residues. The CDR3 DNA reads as TGCGCCAGCAGCTTGGCCCCAGGGGTTCGGATAAGCACTGAAGCTTTCTTT. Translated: CASSLAPGVRISTEAFF.

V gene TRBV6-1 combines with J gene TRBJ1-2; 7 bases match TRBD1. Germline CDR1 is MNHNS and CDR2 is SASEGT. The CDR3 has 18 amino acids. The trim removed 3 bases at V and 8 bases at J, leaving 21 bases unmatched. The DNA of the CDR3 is TGTGCCAGCAGTGACCCACGCGGGACAGTCGGCCCCTTTTCGGGCTACACCTTC. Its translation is CASSDPRGTVGPFSGYTF.

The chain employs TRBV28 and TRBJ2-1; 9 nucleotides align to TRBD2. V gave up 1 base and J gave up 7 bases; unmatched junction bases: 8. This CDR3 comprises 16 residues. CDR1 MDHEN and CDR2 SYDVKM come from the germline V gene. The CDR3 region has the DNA TGTGCCAGCAGTTTATCGGGGCTAGCGGGGAAGAATGAGCAGTTCTTC. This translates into CASSLSGLAGKNEQFF. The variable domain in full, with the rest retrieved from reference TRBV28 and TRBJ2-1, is DVKVTQSSRYLVKRTGEKVFLECVQDMDHENMFWYRQDPGLGLRLIYFSYDVKMKEKGDIPEGYSVSREKKERFSLILESASTNQTSMYLCASSLSGLAGKNEQFFGPGTRLTVL.

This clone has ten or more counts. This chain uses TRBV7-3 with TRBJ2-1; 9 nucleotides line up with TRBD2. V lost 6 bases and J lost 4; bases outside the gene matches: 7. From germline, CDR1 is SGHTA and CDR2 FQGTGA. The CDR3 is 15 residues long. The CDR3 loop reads CASSYALAGYNEQFF. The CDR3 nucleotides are TGTGCCAGCAGTTACGCCCTAGCGGGGTACAATGAGCAGTTCTTC.

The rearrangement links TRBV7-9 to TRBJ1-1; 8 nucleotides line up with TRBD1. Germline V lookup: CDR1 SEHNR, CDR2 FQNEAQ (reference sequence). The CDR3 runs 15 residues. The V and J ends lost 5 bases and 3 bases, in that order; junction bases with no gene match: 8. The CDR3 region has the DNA TGTGCCAGCAGCACCGGACAGGGTTGGGACACTGAAGCTTTCTTT. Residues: CASSTGQGWDTEAFF.

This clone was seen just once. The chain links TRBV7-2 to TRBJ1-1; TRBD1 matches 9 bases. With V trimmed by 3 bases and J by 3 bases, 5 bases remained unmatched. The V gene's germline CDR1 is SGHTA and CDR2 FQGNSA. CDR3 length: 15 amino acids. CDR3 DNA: TGTGCCAGCAGCTTTTCGGACAGGGGAGACACTGAAGCTTTCTTT. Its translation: CASSFSDRGDTEAFF.

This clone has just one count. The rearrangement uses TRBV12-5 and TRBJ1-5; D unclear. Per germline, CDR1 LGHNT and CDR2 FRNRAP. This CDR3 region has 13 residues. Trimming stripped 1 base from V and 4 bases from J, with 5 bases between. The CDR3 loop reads CASGLELNQPQHF. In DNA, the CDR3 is TGTGCTAGTGGTTTGGAACTAAATCAGCCCCAGCATTTT.

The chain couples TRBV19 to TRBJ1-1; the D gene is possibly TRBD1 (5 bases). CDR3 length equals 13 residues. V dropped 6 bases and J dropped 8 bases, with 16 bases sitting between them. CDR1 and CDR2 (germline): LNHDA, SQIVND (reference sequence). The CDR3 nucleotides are TGTGCCAGTAGGGGGGGAAACCGCTGGGAAGCTTTCTTT. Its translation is CASRGGNRWEAFF.

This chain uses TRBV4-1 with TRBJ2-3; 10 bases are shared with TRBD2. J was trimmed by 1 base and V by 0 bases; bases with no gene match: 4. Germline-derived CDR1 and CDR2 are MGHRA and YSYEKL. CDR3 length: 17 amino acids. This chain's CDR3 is CASSQEALAGRTDTQYF. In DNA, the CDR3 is TGCGCCAGCAGCCAAGAGGCACTAGCGGGACGCACAGATACGCAGTATTTT.